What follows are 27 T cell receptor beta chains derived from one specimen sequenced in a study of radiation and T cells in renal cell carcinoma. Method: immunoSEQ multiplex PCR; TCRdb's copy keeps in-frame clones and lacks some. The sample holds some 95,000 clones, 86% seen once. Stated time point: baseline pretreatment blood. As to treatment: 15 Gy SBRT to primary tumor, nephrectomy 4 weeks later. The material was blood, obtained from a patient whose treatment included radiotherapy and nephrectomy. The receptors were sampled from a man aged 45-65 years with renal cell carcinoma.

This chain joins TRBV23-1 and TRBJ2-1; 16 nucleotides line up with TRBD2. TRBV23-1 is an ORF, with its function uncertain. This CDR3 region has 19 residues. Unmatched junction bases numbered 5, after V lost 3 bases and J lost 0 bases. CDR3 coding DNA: TGCGCCAGCAGTCATCCGGGACTAGCGGGAGGGAGCTCCTACAATGAGCAGTTCTTC. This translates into CASSHPGLAGGSSYNEQFF.

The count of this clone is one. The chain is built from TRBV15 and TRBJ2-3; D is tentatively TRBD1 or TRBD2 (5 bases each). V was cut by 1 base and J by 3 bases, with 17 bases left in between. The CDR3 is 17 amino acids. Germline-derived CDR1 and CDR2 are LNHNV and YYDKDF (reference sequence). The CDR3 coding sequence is TGTGCCACCAGCAGAGGGTCGGGTCGGGGCGGTACAGATACGCAGTATTTT. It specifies CATSRGSGRGGTDTQYF.

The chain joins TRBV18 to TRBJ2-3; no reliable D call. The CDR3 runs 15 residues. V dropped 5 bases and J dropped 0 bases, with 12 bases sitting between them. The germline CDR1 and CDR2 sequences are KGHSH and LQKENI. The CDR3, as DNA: TGTGCCAGCTCAGGCGGTGACGGGAGCACAGATACGCAGTATTTT. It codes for CASSGGDGSTDTQYF.

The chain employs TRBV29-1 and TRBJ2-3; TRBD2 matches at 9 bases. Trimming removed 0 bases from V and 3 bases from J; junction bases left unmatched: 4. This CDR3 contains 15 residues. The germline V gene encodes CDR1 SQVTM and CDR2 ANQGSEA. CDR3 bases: TGCAGCGTTGAAGATGGGCGGGAGGGAACAGATACGCAGTATTTT. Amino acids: CSVEDGREGTDTQYF.

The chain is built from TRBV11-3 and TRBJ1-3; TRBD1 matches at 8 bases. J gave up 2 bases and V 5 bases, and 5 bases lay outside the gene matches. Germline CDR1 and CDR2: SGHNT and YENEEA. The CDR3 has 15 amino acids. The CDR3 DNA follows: TGTGCCAGCAGCACGCAGGGGGCAGCTGGAAACACCATATATTTT. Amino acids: CASSTQGAAGNTIYF.

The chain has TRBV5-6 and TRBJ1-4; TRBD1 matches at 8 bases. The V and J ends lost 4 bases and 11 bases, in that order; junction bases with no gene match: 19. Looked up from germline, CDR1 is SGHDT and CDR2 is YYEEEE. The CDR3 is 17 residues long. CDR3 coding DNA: TGTGCCAGCAGCAGCCTCCGGGACAGGCACCAGGGGGGTAAACTGTTTTTT. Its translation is CASSSLRDRHQGGKLFF.

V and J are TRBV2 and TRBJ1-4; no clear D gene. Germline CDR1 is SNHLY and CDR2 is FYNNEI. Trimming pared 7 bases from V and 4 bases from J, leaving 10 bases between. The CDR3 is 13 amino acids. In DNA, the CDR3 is TGTGCCAGCAAGCGGCAGGATAATGAAAAACTGTTTTTT. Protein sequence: CASKRQDNEKLFF.

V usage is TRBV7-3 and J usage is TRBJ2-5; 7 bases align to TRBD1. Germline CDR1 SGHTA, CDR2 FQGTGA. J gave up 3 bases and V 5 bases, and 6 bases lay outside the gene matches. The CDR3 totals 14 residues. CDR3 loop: CASSPTGTEETQYF. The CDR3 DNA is TGTGCCAGCAGCCCGACGGGGACAGAAGAGACCCAGTACTTC.

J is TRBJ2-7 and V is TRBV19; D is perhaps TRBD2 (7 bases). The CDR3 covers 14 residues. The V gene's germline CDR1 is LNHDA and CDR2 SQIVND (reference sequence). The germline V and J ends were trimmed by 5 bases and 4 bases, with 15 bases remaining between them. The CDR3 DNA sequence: TGTGCCAGTAGTGGGGGGCTAGCGGCGTACGAGCAGTACTTC. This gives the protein CASSGGLAAYEQYF.

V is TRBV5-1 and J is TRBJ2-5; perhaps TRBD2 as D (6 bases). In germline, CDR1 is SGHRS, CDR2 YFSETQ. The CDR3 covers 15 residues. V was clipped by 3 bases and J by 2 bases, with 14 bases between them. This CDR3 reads CASSSTGRGQETQYF. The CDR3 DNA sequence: TGCGCCAGCAGCTCTACGGGGCGGGGTCAAGAGACCCAGTACTTC. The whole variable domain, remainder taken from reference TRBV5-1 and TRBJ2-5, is KAGVTQTPRYLIKTRGQQVTLSCSPISGHRSVSWYQQTPGQGLQFLFEYFSETQRNKGNFPGRFSGRQFSNSRSEMNVSTLELGDSALYLCASSSTGRGQETQYFGPGTRLLVL.

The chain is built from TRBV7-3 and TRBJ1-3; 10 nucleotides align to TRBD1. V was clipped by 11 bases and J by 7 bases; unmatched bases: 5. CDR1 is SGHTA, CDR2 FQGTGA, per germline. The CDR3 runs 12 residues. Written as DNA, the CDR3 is TGTGCCGGGACAGGGGCCAGCAACACCATATATTTT. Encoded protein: CAGTGASNTIYF.

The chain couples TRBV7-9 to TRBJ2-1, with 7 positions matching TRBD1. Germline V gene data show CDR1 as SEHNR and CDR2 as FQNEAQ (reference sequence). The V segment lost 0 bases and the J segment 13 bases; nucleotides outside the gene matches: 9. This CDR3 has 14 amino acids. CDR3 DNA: TGTGCCAGCAGCTTAGCGCAGGGGGTGGAACGACAGTTCTTC. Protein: CASSLAQGVERQFF.

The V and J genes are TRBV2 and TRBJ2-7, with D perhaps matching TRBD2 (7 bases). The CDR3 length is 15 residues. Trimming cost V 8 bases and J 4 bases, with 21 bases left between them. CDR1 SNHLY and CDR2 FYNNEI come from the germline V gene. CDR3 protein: CASPEWYREGYEQYF. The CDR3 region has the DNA TGTGCCAGCCCCGAATGGTACAGGGAGGGTTACGAGCAGTACTTC.

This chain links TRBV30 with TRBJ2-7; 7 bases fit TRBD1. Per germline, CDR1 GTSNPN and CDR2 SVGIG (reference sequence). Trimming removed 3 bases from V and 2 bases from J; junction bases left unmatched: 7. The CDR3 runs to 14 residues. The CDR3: CAWRNKGAPYEQYF. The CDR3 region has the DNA TGTGCCTGGAGAAATAAGGGGGCTCCCTACGAGCAGTACTTC.

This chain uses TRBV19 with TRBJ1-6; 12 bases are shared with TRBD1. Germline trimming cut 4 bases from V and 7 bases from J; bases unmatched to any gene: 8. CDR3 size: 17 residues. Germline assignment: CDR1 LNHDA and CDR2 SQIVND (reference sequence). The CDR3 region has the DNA TGTGCCAGTAGTACCCGGGACAGGGGGCGCTTAAATTCACCCCTCCACTTT. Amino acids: CASSTRDRGRLNSPLHF. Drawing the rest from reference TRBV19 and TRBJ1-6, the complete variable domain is DGGITQSPKYLFRKEGQNVTLSCEQNLNHDAMYWYRQDPGQGLRLIYYSQIVNDFQKGDIAEGYSVSREKKESFPLTVTSAQKNPTAFYLCASSTRDRGRLNSPLHFGNGTRLTVT.

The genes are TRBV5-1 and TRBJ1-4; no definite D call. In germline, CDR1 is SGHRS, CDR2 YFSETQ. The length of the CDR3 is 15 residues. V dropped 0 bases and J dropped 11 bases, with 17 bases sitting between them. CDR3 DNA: TGCGCCAGCAGCTTGGACCGGCCGACCATGGGGAAACTGTTTTTT. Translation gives CASSLDRPTMGKLFF.

The CDR3 loop is CASSLVVYEQYF. The CDR3 coding sequence is TGTGCCAGCAGTTTAGTGGTCTACGAGCAGTACTTC. The V call is TRBV28, the J call TRBJ2-7, with D hard to call. CDR3 length: 12 amino acids. Germline V lookup: CDR1 MDHEN, CDR2 SYDVKM. V dropped 2 bases and J dropped 3 bases, with 5 bases sitting between them.

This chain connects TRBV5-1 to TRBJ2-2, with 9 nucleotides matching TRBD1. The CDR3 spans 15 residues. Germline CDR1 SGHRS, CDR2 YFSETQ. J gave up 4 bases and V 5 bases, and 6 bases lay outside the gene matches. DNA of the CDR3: TGCGCCAGCAGATGGACAGGGGAACCCACCGGGGAGCTGTTTTTT. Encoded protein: CASRWTGEPTGELFF.

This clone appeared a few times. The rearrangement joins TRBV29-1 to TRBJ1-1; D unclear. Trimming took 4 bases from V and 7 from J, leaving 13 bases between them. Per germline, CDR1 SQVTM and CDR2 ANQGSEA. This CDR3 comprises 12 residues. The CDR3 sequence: CSVVPGEIEAFF. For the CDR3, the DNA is TGCAGCGTTGTGCCTGGGGAAATTGAAGCTTTCTTT.

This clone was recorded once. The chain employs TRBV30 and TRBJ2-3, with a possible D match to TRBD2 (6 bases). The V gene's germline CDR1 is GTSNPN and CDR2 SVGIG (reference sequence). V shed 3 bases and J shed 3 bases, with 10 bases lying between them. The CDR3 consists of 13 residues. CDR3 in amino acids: CAWSRLVTDTQYF. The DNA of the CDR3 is TGTGCCTGGAGCAGACTAGTAACAGATACGCAGTATTTT.

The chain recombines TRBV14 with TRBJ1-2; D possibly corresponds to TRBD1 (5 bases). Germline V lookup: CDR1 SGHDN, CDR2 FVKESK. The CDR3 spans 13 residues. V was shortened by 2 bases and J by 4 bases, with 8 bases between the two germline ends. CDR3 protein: CASSQQGGYGYTF. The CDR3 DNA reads TGTGCCAGCAGCCAACAGGGCGGCTATGGCTACACCTTC.

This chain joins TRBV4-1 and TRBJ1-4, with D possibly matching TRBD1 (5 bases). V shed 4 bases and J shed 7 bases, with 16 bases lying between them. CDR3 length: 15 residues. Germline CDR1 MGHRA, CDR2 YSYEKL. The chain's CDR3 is CASSPRGTIGEKLFF. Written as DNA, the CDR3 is TGCGCCAGCAGCCCGCGGGGCACCATAGGTGAAAAACTGTTTTTT.

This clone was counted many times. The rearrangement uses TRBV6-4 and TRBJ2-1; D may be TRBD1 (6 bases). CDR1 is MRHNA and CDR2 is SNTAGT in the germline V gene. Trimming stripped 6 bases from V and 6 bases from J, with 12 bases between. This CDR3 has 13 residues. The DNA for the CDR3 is TGTGCCAGCAGCTACAGGGCTACCAATGAGCAGTTCTTC. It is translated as CASSYRATNEQFF.

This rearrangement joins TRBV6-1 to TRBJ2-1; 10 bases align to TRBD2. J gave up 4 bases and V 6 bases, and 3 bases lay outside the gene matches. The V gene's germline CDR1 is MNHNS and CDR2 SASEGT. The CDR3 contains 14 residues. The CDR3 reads CASSPGLAYNEQFF. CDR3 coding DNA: TGTGCCAGCAGCCCGGGACTAGCGTACAATGAGCAGTTCTTC.

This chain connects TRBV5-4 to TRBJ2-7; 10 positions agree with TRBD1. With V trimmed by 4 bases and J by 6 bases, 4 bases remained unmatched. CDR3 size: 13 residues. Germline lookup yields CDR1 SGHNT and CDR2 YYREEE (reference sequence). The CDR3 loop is CASSGTGAVEQYF. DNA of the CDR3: TGTGCCAGCAGCGGGACAGGGGCGGTCGAGCAGTACTTC.

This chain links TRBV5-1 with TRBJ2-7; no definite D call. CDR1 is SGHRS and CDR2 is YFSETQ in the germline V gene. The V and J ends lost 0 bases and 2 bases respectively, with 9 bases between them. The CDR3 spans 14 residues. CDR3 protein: CASSLAATTYEQYF. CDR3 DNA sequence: TGCGCCAGCAGCTTGGCAGCCACGACCTACGAGCAGTACTTC.

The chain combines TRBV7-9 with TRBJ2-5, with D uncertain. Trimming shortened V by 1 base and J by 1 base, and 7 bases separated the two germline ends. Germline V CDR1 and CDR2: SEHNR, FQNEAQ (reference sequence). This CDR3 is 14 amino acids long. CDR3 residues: CASSLVQTQETQYF. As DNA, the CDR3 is TGTGCCAGCAGCTTAGTGCAGACCCAAGAGACCCAGTACTTC.